The 23 T cell receptor beta chains reported below all come from one sample, sequenced in a study of T-cell memory formation after mild COVID-19. TCRdb called the 5' RACE reads again in MiXCR, with one record for every CDR3 protein. The table lists about 360,000 distinct CDR3 sequences, about an eighth of them singletons. Input material: PBMCs or a T cell subset sorted from them (not recorded which). These receptors were taken from a man between 18 and 29 years old who had mild COVID-19 (a few samples of this study predate the infection). Cell type and time point are not known.

The chain couples TRBV19 to TRBJ1-5; D may be TRBD1 (6 bases). This CDR3 comprises 14 residues. Per the germline V gene, CDR1 is LNHDA and CDR2 is SQIVND (reference sequence). V lost 2 bases, J lost 1 base, and 6 bases lay in between. The CDR3 DNA reads as TGTGCCAGTAGTATACAGGGGAGCAATCAGCCCCAGCATTTT. Translation gives CASSIQGSNQPQHF.

This clonotype appeared many times. The V and J genes are TRBV5-1 and TRBJ2-3; D call uncertain. The germline V gene has CDR1 SGHRS and CDR2 YFSETQ. CDR3 length equals 15 residues. V gave up 2 bases and J gave up 6 bases, with 16 bases separating them. CDR3 residues: CASSFWTSLQDTQYF. The CDR3 DNA sequence: TGCGCCAGCAGCTTTTGGACCTCCTTGCAGGATACGCAGTATTTT.

The chain carries TRBV23-1 and TRBJ1-5; D not certain. TRBV23-1 counts as an open reading frame of uncertain function. The CDR3 is 16 amino acids. V was shortened by 3 bases and J by 0 bases, with 12 bases between the two germline ends. CDR3 loop: CASSQRTVYSNQPQHF. The DNA for the CDR3 is TGCGCCAGCAGTCAGAGGACGGTATATAGCAATCAGCCCCAGCATTTT.

This clonotype appeared a few times. V gene TRBV20-1 combines with J gene TRBJ1-2; the D gene is possibly TRBD1 (6 bases). V lost 5 bases and J lost 6, with 13 bases in between. This CDR3 is built from 12 residues. Germline V gene sequence: CDR1 DFQATT, CDR2 SNEGSKA (reference sequence). Here the CDR3 reads CSALSGVDGYTF. For the CDR3, the DNA is TGCAGTGCTCTCTCAGGGGTCGATGGCTACACCTTC.

The V call is TRBV5-6, the J call TRBJ2-7; D unclear. The CDR3 spans 15 residues. Germline V gives CDR1 SGHDT, CDR2 YYEEEE. V shed 0 bases and J shed 0 bases, with 10 bases lying between them. The CDR3 DNA follows: TGTGCCAGCAGCTTGGAGGGCCGGAGCTCCTACGAGCAGTACTTC. It specifies CASSLEGRSSYEQYF.

A few counts support this clonotype. The chain has TRBV20-1 and TRBJ2-5; unclear D gene. Germline CDR1 is DFQATT and CDR2 is SNEGSKA (reference sequence). The V and J ends lost 5 bases and 5 bases respectively, with 12 bases between them. The CDR3 covers 12 residues. CDR3 nucleotide sequence: TGCAGTGCTTCGGACCGTCCGGAGACCCAGTACTTC. Translating gives CSASDRPETQYF.

This chain's CDR3 is CASSLTTTDTQYF. Written as DNA, the CDR3 is TGTGCCAGCAGTCTGACCACCACAGATACGCAGTATTTT. The chain links TRBV7-9 to TRBJ2-3; D remains ambiguous. In germline, CDR1 is SEHNR, CDR2 FQNEAQ (reference sequence). V was pared by 6 bases and J by 2 bases, with 9 bases between. The CDR3 has 13 amino acids.

CDR3 sequence (DNA): TGCGCCAGCAGCTTGGATGCCGCTGGTAAAGAGACCCAGTACTTC. Its translation: CASSLDAAGKETQYF. J is TRBJ2-5 and V is TRBV5-1; no firm D call. V was trimmed by 0 bases and J by 3 bases, leaving 12 bases between them. The V gene's germline CDR1 is SGHRS and CDR2 YFSETQ. The CDR3 is 15 amino acids.

This sequence joins TRBV25-1 and TRBJ1-6; TRBD1 matches at 10 bases. Germline CDR1 is MGHDK and CDR2 is SYGVNS. The CDR3 is 14 residues long. Trimming took 8 bases from V and 14 from J; bases not matched to a gene: 12. The CDR3 sequence: CASRDGTGVETLHF. CDR3 coding DNA: TGTGCCAGCCGGGACGGGACAGGGGTAGAAACCCTCCACTTT.

The chain links TRBV6-2 or TRBV6-3 to TRBJ1-5; no firm D call. The CDR3 has 14 amino acids. The V gene lost 0 bases and the J gene lost 3 bases, with 6 bases spanning the gap. Germline V lookup: CDR1 MNHEY, CDR2 SVGEGT. As DNA, the CDR3 is TGTGCCAGCAGTTACTCGACCTTCAATCAGCCCCAGCATTTT. Protein: CASSYSTFNQPQHF.

This clonotype occurred a few times. CDR3 sequence (DNA): TGTGCCAGCAGCTCTCTCACTGGGGGGGTTTCCTACGAGCAGTACTTC. Translation gives CASSSLTGGVSYEQYF. V is TRBV7-9 and J is TRBJ2-7; 7 nucleotides match TRBD2. Germline CDR1 and CDR2: SEHNR and FQNEAQ (reference sequence). Germline trimming cut 4 bases from V and 1 base from J; bases unmatched to any gene: 10. The CDR3 is 16 residues long.

The J gene is TRBJ2-3, the V gene TRBV5-1; weak D call: TRBD2 (6 bases). Germline CDR1 and CDR2: SGHRS and YFSETQ. This CDR3 region has 16 residues. V was cut by 2 bases and J by 0 bases, with 13 bases left in between. The CDR3 loop is CASSFSSVPSTDTQYF. CDR3 DNA sequence: TGCGCCAGCAGCTTTTCTAGCGTTCCTAGCACAGATACGCAGTATTTT.

This clonotype has ten or more counts. The V and J genes are TRBV7-2 and TRBJ2-4, with D possibly being TRBD1 or TRBD2 (5 bases each). In germline, CDR1 is SGHTA, CDR2 FQGNSA. Trimming shortened V by 1 base and J by 6 bases, and 13 bases separated the two germline ends. The CDR3 runs to 15 residues. CDR3 coding DNA: TGTGCCAGCAGCTTAGGTGCAGGGAGTCTAAACATTCAGTACTTC. Encoded protein: CASSLGAGSLNIQYF.

V gene TRBV4-2 combines with J gene TRBJ1-1; D not resolved. V was clipped by 1 base and J by 4 bases, with 10 bases between them. Germline V gene sequence: CDR1 LGHNA, CDR2 YNFKEQ. This CDR3 has 14 amino acids. The CDR3 is CASSQVTGSTEAFF. Here the CDR3 DNA reads TGTGCCAGCAGCCAAGTTACGGGTAGCACTGAAGCTTTCTTT.

This clonotype was counted between two and nine times. The V gene is TRBV6-2 or TRBV6-3, the J gene TRBJ1-6, with unresolved D. The CDR3 contains 15 residues. With 6 bases removed from V and 3 bases from J, the gap between germline ends came to 12 bases. Germline CDR1 reads MNHEY; CDR2 reads SVGEGT. DNA for the CDR3: TGTGCCAGCAGACAAGGACGAAACTATAATTCACCCCTCCACTTT. It translates to CASRQGRNYNSPLHF.

The chain combines TRBV24-1 with TRBJ2-2, with D possibly matching TRBD2 (5 bases). Germline CDR1 reads KGHDR; CDR2 reads SFDVKD. CDR3 length: 13 amino acids. Trimming took off 6 bases at V and 4 bases at J, with 8 bases between the two ends. The CDR3 nucleotides are TGTGCCACCAGTACGGGAAGCACCGGGGAGCTGTTTTTT. The encoded protein is CATSTGSTGELFF.

The chain joins TRBV10-3 to TRBJ2-6; D gene unclear. Deletions cut 2 bases from V and 4 bases from J, with 15 bases between. The CDR3 runs 17 residues. CDR1 and CDR2 from the germline V gene are ENHRY and SYGVKD. The CDR3 bases are TGTGCCATCAGTGAGCCCCCGAAGTGGCCCGGGGCCAACGTCCTGACTTTC. The encoded protein is CAISEPPKWPGANVLTF.

This chain links TRBV14 with TRBJ1-5, with D hard to call. With 2 bases removed from V and 7 bases from J, the gap between germline ends came to 9 bases. Germline V gives CDR1 SGHDN, CDR2 FVKESK. This CDR3 region has 13 residues. In nucleotides, the CDR3 is TGTGCCAGCAGCCAACAGATAGGGCAGCCCCAGCATTTT. This codes for CASSQQIGQPQHF.

This sequence joins TRBV4-3 and TRBJ2-2; no reliable D call. This CDR3 region has 14 residues. The V end was cut by 0 bases, the J end by 8 bases, with 10 bases between. CDR1 is LGHNA, CDR2 YSLEER, per germline. The CDR3 DNA reads TGCGCCAGCAGCCAAGATCTCTGGCTAGGGGAGCTGTTTTTT. It specifies CASSQDLWLGELFF.

This clonotype occurred a few times. The chain is built from TRBV29-1 and TRBJ1-6; 10 bases fit TRBD1. The CDR3 is 13 residues long. Trimming took 6 bases from V and 10 from J; bases not matched to a gene: 6. Looked up from germline, CDR1 is SQVTM and CDR2 is ANQGSEA. The CDR3 is CSVGTGVESPLHF. CDR3 nucleotides: TGCAGCGTCGGGACAGGGGTTGAGTCACCCCTCCACTTT.

V usage is TRBV12-3 or TRBV12-4 and J usage is TRBJ2-7; the D gene is possibly TRBD2 (5 bases). This CDR3 spans 16 amino acids. V was pared by 8 bases and J by 5 bases, with 25 bases between. CDR3 in amino acids: CASLLGISGLGHEQYF. The CDR3, as DNA: TGTGCCAGCCTTCTGGGAATATCAGGACTGGGCCACGAGCAGTACTTC.

The rearrangement uses TRBV20-1 and TRBJ2-2, with a tentative D call TRBD1 (6 bases). This CDR3 is 14 amino acids long. Germline CDR1 and CDR2: DFQATT and SNEGSKA (reference sequence). Between the trimmed V and J ends, which lost 3 bases and 3 bases, there was a span of 11 bases. CDR3 nucleotide sequence: TGCAGTGCTAGCCCGGGACATCACACCGGGGAGCTGTTTTTT. This codes for CSASPGHHTGELFF.

This clonotype was seen more than once but under ten times. The chain recombines TRBV6-6 with TRBJ2-2, with TRBD1 matching over 10 bases. Germline V gene data show CDR1 as MNHNY and CDR2 as SVGAGI (reference sequence). This CDR3 has 16 amino acids. V shed 5 bases and J 3 bases; nucleotides not matched to a gene: 6. The CDR3 protein is CASSNTGTGDTGELFF. The CDR3 DNA follows: TGTGCCAGCAGTAACACCGGGACAGGGGACACCGGGGAGCTGTTTTTT.